The clone carrying this T cell receptor (beta chain) showed up just a few times. Primers used in a second PCR of roughly 6 to 11 cycles were a sample-barcoded 5' primer and a J-beta primer mix. TCRdb passed the 5' RACE reads through MiXCR, listing each CDR3 protein once. The sample lists about a million distinct CDR3 sequences, roughly half occurring once. The data belong to a study of blood T cells in healthy people across ages. Each sample provided at least 6 micrograms of extracted total RNA. This CDR3 contains 15 residues. Germline CDR1 MNHNS, CDR2 SASEGT. Trimming took off 3 bases at V and 1 base at J, with 12 bases between the two ends.

Sequencing was carried out using blood. This clonotype was sampled from a woman aged 55-69 years in good health. The rearrangement uses TRBV6-1 and TRBJ1-1; possibly TRBD1 for D (6 bases). The CDR3 reads CASSEGARGNTEAFF. The CDR3 nucleotides are TGTGCCAGCAGTGAGGGGGCTCGGGGGAACACTGAAGCTTTCTTT.